This T cell receptor (beta chain) was identified during a study of PD-1 blockade in classical Hodgkin lymphoma. Across the study: Treatment was intravenous nivolumab, 3 mg/kg every 2 weeks, until progression. Findings and caveats of the study: At baseline, newly diagnosed patients reportedly showed less TCR diversity than healthy donors. TCR diversity rose significantly by C4D1 in CD4+ but not CD8+ cells. Possible causes of repertoire differences, disease activity or prior therapy, remain undefined.

Trimming took 5 bases from V and 5 from J, leaving 12 bases between them. The germline V gene encodes CDR1 MRHNA and CDR2 SNTAGT. CDR3 size: 14 residues. Libraries were prepared by immunoSEQ multiplex PCR; TCRdb keeps only in-frame clonotypes and omits some of them. The sample shows 80,000 to 95,000 clones, under 85% of them seen only once. This clone came up once. Its antigen is not identified. Time point specified: cycle 4 day 1 (C4D1), after more than five weeks of nivolumab. With no exception, relapse followed autologous stem cell transplantation in all patients, and brentuximab vedotin exposure varied.

The sequence was obtained from a human donor with classical Hodgkin lymphoma. This material consisted of peripheral blood mononuclear cells (PBMCs), taken before the fourth cycle of nivolumab. This chain uses TRBV6-4 with TRBJ2-2; a possible D gene is TRBD1 (5 bases). The CDR3 DNA sequence: TGTGCCAGCAGTTCCCTTGACAGTACCGGGGAGCTGTTTTTT. Its protein product is CASSSLDSTGELFF.